This T cell receptor beta chain was recovered during a study of cytomegalovirus exposure and HLA in healthy donors. Study-level points and caveats: Among the CMV-associated chains, a few were confirmed in vitro as specific for CMV antigens.

Produced via immunoSEQ multiplex PCR; TCRdb's table is partial and in-frame only. The sample lists about 110,000 clones; more than 70% were seen once. As regards this clone: The antigen remains unidentified.

The trim removed 2 bases at V and 0 bases at J, leaving 3 bases unmatched. The CDR3 contains 15 residues. The V gene's germline CDR1 is SQVTM and CDR2 ANQGSEA. Sequenced material: PBMCs. This clonotype originated in a woman aged 18-29 years in good health and CMV-seronegative. V usage is TRBV29-1 and J usage is TRBJ2-2, with 7 bases fitting TRBD1. The CDR3 loop reads CSVELGQANTGELFF. CDR3 in DNA: TGCAGCGTTGAATTAGGACAGGCGAACACCGGGGAGCTGTTTTTT.